This T cell receptor beta chain was profiled in a study of Graves' ophthalmopathy and Graves' hyperthyroidism. The overall study: Peripheral blood was gathered at first diagnosis, ahead of any treatment whatsoever.

V lost 5 bases, J lost 1 base, and 14 bases lay in between. This CDR3 contains 15 residues. Germline values: CDR1 MNHNS, CDR2 SASEGT. The authors amplified TCR beta CDR3 regions from RNA transcripts. An opening RT-PCR round employed HTBI primers and preceded a second-round multiplex PCR. TCRdb reprocessed the multiplex PCR reads via MiXCR and lists one record per CDR3 protein. The table lists just over 400,000 distinct CDR3 sequences, roughly 20% of them singletons. As regards this clonotype: The target antigen is unknown.

It was from roughly 10 ml of fresh peripheral blood that the PBMCs came. Notes on the study in general: The model reached 55% to 71% sensitivity and about 73% specificity for predicting ophthalmopathy progression. In blood appeared most of the expanded thyroid clonotypes whose frequency exceeded 0.001.

The sequencing input was peripheral blood. The chain carries TRBV6-1 and TRBJ2-5, with D perhaps TRBD1 or TRBD2 (5 bases each). This clonotype originated in a woman in her late teens or twenties with stable Graves' hyperthyroidism. The CDR3 coding sequence is TGTGCCAGCAGTCCTTCTACCGGGACCCAAGAGACCCAGTACTTC. Its protein product is CASSPSTGTQETQYF.